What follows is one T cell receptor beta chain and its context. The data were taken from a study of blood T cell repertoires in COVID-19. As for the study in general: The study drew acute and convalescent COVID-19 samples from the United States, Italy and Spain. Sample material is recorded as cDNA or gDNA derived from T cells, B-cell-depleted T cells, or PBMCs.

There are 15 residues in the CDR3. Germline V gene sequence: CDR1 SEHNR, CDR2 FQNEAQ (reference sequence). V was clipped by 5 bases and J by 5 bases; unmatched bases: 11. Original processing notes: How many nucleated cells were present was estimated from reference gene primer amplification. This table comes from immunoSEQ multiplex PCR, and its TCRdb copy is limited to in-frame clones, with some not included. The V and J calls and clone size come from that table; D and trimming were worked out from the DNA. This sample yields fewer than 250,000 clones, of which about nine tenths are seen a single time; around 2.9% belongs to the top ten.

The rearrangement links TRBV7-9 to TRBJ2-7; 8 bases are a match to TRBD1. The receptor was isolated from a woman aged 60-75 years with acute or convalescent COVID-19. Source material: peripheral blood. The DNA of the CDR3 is TGTGCCAGCAGCCGATACGGACAGGGAATGCACGAGCAGTACTTC. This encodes CASSRYGQGMHEQYF.